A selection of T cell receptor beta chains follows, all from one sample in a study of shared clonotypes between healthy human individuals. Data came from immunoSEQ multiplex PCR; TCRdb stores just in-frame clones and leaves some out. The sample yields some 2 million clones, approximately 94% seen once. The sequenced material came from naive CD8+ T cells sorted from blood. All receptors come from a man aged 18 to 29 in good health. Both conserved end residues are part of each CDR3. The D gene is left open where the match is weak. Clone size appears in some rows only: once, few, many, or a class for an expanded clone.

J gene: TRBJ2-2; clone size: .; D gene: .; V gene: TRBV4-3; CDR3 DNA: TGCGCCAGCAGCCAAGCCGAGGCGGTGACCGGGGAGCTGTTTTTT; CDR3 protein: CASSQAEAVTGELFF
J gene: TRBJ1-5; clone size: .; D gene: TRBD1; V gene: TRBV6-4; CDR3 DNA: TGTGCCAGCAGTGACGGGACAGCCCGACAGCCCCAGCATTTT; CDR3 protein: CASSDGTARQPQHF
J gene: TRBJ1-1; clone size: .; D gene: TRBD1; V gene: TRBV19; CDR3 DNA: TGTGCCAGTAGTGACAGGGGGCGCACTGAAGCTTTCTTT; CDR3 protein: CASSDRGRTEAFF
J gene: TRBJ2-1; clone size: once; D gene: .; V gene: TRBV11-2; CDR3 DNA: TGTGCCAGCAGCTTAGTGGGAGGCAATGAGCAGTTCTTC; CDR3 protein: CASSLVGGNEQFF
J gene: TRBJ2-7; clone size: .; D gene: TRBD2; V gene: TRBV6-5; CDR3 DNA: TGTGCCAGCAGTTACGGAGCGGGGGGGCCGTTCGAGCAGTACTTC; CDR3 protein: CASSYGAGGPFEQYF
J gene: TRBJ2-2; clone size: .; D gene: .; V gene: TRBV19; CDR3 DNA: TGTGCCAGTAGTATAGGGCCGCCTGACTGGATGAACACCGGGGAGCTGTTTTTT; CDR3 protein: CASSIGPPDWMNTGELFF
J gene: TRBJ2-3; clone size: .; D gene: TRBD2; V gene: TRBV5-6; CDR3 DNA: TGTGCCAGCAGCTGGATGACTAGCGGTAACACAGATACGCAGTATTTT; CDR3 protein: CASSWMTSGNTDTQYF
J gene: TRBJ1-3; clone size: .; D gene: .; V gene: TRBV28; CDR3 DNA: TGTGCCAGCAGCTTGACAGAGATGGGAAACACCATATATTTT; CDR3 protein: CASSLTEMGNTIYF
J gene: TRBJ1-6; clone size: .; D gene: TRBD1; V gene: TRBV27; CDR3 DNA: TGTGCCAGCAGACTCGCGGAGGGACAGGGGCGTTCACCCCTCCACTTT; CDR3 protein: CASRLAEGQGRSPLHF
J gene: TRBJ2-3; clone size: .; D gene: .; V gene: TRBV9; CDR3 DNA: TGTGCCAGCAGCGTAGGAGGGGGACATACGCAGTATTTT; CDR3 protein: CASSVGGGHTQYF
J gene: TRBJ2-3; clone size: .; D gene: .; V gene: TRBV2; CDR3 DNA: TGTGCCAGCAGGGACAGTCATAATACAGATACGCAGTATTTT; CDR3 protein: CASRDSHNTDTQYF
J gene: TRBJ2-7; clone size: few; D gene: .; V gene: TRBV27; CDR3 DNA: TGTGCCAGCAGTTCTCCTTACGAGCAGTACTTC; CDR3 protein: CASSSPYEQYF
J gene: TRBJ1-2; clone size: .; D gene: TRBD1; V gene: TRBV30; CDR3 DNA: TGTGCCTGTCCAGGGACAGGACATGGCTACACCTTC; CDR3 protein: CACPGTGHGYTF
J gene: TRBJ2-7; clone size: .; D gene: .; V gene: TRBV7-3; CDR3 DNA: TGTGCCAGCAGCTTATCACCAGCCTACGAGCAGTACTTC; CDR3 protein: CASSLSPAYEQYF
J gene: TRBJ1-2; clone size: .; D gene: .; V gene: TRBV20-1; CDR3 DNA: TGCAGTGCTATATGGATCTATGGCTACACCTTC; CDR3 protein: CSAIWIYGYTF
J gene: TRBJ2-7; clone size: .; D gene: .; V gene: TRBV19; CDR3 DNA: TGTGCCAGTATGTCACGGGAGTCCTACGAGCAGTACTTC; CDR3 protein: CASMSRESYEQYF
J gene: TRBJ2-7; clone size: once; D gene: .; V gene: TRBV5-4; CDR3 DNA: TGTGCCAGCAGCTTGGGGAGGGACTCCAACTACGAGCAGTACTTC; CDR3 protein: CASSLGRDSNYEQYF
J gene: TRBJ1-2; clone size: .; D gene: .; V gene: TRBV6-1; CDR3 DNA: TGTGCCAGCAGTGAAGCAATACCCCAGGCCTTAGCTAACTATGGCTACACCTTC; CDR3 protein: CASSEAIPQALANYGYTF
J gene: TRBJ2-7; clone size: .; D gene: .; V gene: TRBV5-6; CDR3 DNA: TGTGCCAGCAGCTGGGCGACAAGGGATCACGAGCAGTACTTC; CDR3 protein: CASSWATRDHEQYF
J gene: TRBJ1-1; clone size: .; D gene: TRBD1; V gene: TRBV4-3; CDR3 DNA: TGCGCCAGCAGCCAAGACGGACAGGGTGGCACTGAAGCTTTCTTT; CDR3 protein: CASSQDGQGGTEAFF
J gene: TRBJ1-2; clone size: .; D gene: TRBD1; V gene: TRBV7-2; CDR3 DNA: TGTGCCAGCAGCTTAGTAGGGACAGTGGAAGGCTACACCTTC; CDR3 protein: CASSLVGTVEGYTF
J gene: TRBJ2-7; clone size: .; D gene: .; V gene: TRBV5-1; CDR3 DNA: TGCGCCAGCAGCCTTGTAGGGCGGGAATCCTACGAGCAGTACTTC; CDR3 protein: CASSLVGRESYEQYF
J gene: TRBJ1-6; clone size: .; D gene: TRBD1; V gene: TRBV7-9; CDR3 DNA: TGTGCCAGCAGCTCAAACCGCGGGTCGACAGGGGACGGTTCACCCCTCCACTTT; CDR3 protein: CASSSNRGSTGDGSPLHF
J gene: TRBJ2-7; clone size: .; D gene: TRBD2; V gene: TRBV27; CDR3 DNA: TGTGCCAGCAGTTTCGGGAGCGGGAGCTTCAACGAGCAGTACTTC; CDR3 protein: CASSFGSGSFNEQYF
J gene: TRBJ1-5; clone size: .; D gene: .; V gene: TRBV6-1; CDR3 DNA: TGTGCCAGCAGTGATGCTACAGGGTCCAATCAGCCCCAGCATTTT; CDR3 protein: CASSDATGSNQPQHF
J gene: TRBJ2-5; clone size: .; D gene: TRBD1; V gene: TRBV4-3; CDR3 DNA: TGCGCCAGCAGCTTTGGGACAGGGGCGACCCAGTACTTC; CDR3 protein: CASSFGTGATQYF
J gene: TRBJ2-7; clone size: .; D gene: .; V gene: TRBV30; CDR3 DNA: TGTGCCTGGAGTGTGACAGGTTCCTACGAGCAGTACTTC; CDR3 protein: CAWSVTGSYEQYF
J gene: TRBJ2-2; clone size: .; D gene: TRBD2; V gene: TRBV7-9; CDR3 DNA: TGTGCCAGCAGCTTACCCCCGGGAGGGGTTACCGGGGAGCTGTTTTTT; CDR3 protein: CASSLPPGGVTGELFF
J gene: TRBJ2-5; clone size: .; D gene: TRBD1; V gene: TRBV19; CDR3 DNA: TGTGCCAGTAGTATAGGAGGGACAGAGAAAGAGACCCAGTACTTC; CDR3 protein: CASSIGGTEKETQYF
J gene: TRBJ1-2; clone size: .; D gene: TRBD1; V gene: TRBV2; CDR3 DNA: TGTGCCAGCAGTGTAGGAGGGGCGACAGGGGACTATGGCTACACCTTC; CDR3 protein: CASSVGGATGDYGYTF
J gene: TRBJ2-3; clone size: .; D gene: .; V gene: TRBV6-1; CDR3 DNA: TGTGCCAGCAGTGAAAGGACGCTGGTGGGCCACACAGATACGCAGTATTTT; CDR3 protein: CASSERTLVGHTDTQYF
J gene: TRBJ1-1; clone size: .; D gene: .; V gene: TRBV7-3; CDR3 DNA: TGTGCCAGCAGCTTAAGAGGGGAAGACACTGAAGCTTTCTTT; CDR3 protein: CASSLRGEDTEAFF
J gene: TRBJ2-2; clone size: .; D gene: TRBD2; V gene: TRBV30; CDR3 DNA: TGTGCCTGGAGTGAACTAGCGGGAGGCCACGGGGAGCTGTTTTTT; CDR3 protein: CAWSELAGGHGELFF
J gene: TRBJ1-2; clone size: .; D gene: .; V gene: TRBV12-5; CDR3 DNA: TGTGCTAGCGTTCAGGAGCAGGCGTTTCCCTATGGCTACACCTTC; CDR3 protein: CASVQEQAFPYGYTF
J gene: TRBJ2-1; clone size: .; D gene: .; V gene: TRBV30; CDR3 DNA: TGTGCCTGGAGTTTTTCCGGCTCCTACAATGAGCAGTTCTTC; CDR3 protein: CAWSFSGSYNEQFF
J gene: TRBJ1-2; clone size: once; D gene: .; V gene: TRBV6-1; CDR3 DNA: TGTGCCAGCAGTGAATGGGATTTGGACTATGGCTACACCTTC; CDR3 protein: CASSEWDLDYGYTF
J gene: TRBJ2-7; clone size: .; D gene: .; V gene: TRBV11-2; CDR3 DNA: TGTACCCGGGCCCCTAGCAGGTACGAGCAGTACTTC; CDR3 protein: CTRAPSRYEQYF
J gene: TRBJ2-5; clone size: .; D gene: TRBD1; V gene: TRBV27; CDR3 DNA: TGTGCCAGCAGTTTATTGGTCAGGGGGATAGTGGAGACCCAGTACTTC; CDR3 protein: CASSLLVRGIVETQYF
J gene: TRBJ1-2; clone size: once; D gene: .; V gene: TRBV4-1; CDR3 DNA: TGCGCCAGCAGCCAACGAAACTTATGGGGCGGCTACACCTTC; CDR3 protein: CASSQRNLWGGYTF
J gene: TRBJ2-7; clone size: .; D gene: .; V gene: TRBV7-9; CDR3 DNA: TGTGCCAGCAGCCCTAGCGAAATTTCCTACGAGCAGTACTTC; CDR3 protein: CASSPSEISYEQYF
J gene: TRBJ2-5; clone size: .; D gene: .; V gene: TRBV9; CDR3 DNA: TGTGCCAGCAGCGTAGAGAGTACACAAGAGACCCAGTACTTC; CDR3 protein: CASSVESTQETQYF
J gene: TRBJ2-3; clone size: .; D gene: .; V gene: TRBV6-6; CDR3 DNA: TGTGCCAGCAGGCCCACAGGGTACAGCACAGATACGCAGTATTTT; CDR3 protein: CASRPTGYSTDTQYF
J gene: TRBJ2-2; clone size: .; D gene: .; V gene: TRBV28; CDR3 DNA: TGTGCCAGCACGCAACATGGGGAGACCGGGGAGCTGTTTTTT; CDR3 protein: CASTQHGETGELFF
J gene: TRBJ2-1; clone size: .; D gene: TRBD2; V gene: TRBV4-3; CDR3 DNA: TGCGCCAGCAGCCAAGATGAGGGTGGGACTAGCGTTTACAATGAGCAGTTCTTC; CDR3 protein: CASSQDEGGTSVYNEQFF
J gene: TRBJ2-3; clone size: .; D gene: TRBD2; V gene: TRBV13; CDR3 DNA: TGTGCCAGCAGCAAGCGGGGGGGCACAGATACGCAGTATTTT; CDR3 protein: CASSKRGGTDTQYF
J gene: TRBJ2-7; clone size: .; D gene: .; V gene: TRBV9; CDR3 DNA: TGTGCCAGCAGCGTAGACGGAGGGTTCTACGAGCAGTACTTC; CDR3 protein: CASSVDGGFYEQYF
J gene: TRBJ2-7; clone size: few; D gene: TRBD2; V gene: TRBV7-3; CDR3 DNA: TGTGCCAGCAGCTTTAGCGGGGGGGACTACGAGCAGTACTTC; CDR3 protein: CASSFSGGDYEQYF
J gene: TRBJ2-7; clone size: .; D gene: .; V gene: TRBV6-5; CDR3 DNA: TGTGCCAGCAGTATCGGGCAGGGGGGTTACGAGCAGTACTTC; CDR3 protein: CASSIGQGGYEQYF
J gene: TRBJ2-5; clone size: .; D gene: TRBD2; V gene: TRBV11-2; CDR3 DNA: TGTGCCAGCAGCTCTAGGACTAGCGGGCTCCCAGAGACCCAGTACTTC; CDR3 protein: CASSSRTSGLPETQYF
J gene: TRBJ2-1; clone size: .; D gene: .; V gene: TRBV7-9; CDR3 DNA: TGTGCCAGCAGCTTCGCCAGCTCGGATGAGCAGTTCTTC; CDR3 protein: CASSFASSDEQFF
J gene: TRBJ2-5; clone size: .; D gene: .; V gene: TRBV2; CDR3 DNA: TGTGCCAGCAAGGACGGCCGAGAGACCCAGTACTTC; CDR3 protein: CASKDGRETQYF
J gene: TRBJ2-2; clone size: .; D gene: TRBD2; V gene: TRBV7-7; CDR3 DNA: TGTGCTAGCAGCCCCGGGCTAGCGGGAGGGTTCCGGACCGGGGAGCTGTTTTTT; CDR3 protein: CASSPGLAGGFRTGELFF